This TCR beta chain was retrieved from a study of shared clonotypes between healthy human individuals. As for the study in general: A couple of female and a few male donors aged 18 to 49 were enrolled.

Study-level points and caveats: Shared across four donors were around 5% of the naive CD4 clonotypes. Relative to clonotypes present in all four donors, those not shared had lower generation probabilities.

CDR1 MNHNS and CDR2 SASEGT come from the germline V gene. V was cut by 3 bases and J by 7 bases, with 18 bases left in between. This CDR3 has 16 residues. Methods used by the authors: ImmunoSEQ gave junction-only sequences without quality scores, so filtering differed. Measured with immunoSEQ multiplex PCR; TCRdb has only the in-frame clones, and not every one. V and J calls and clone size are given by that table; D and trimming were obtained from the DNA. Among around 700,000 clones listed, roughly 73% were seen once. With regard to this clone: Its matching antigen is unknown.

The chain uses TRBV6-1 and TRBJ1-4; the D is unclear. The sample was memory CD4+ T cells sorted from blood. As for subset: CD45RA-negative fraction. The source of this sequence is a woman younger than 45 in good health. The CDR3 sequence: CASSDATVTLGEKLFF. The CDR3 nucleotides are TGTGCCAGCAGTGATGCCACGGTCACCCTGGGTGAAAAACTGTTTTTT.